This entry lists 31 T cell receptor beta chains sequenced from one sample in a study of shared T cell receptors in the human thymus. Some clones are missing from TCRdb's copy, which holds only in-frame ones; the method was immunoSEQ multiplex PCR. This table holds more than 550,000 clones, around 87% found once. Separately, the same data were catalogued under a study of human thymus T cells.

The sequenced sample consisted of thymocytes. All receptors derive from a boy under two years old with a congenital heart defect.

V is TRBV4-3 and J is TRBJ2-4; D perhaps matches TRBD2 (5 bases). Trimming removed 0 bases at V and 9 bases at J, with 18 bases between. The CDR3 has 16 amino acids. Germline lookup yields CDR1 LGHNA and CDR2 YSLEER. CDR3: CASSQEESGDSSIQYF. CDR3 bases: TGCGCCAGCAGCCAAGAAGAATCCGGGGATTCTAGCATTCAGTACTTC.

The chain employs TRBV6-6 and TRBJ1-6; 10 bases align to TRBD1. This CDR3 has 14 residues. V shed 7 bases and J 11 bases; nucleotides not matched to a gene: 8. The V gene's germline CDR1 is MNHNY and CDR2 SVGAGI (reference sequence). CDR3 sequence (DNA): TGTGCCAGCAACAACCGGGACAGGGGAACACCCCTCCACTTT. This codes for CASNNRDRGTPLHF.

J is TRBJ1-6 and V is TRBV9; D remains unclear. Trimming stripped 0 bases from V and 9 bases from J, with 13 bases between. This CDR3 comprises 15 residues. Germline CDR1 SGDLS, CDR2 YYNGEE. CDR3 sequence reads: CASSVDGQTVSPLHF. CDR3 nucleotide sequence: TGTGCCAGCAGCGTAGATGGGCAAACGGTTTCACCCCTCCACTTT.

The chain carries TRBV7-2 and TRBJ1-2; D is undetermined. Germline V gene lookup returns CDR1 SGHTA and CDR2 FQGNSA. There are 18 residues in the CDR3. Trimming left V 2 bases short and J 3 bases short, with 22 bases between. CDR3 sequence: CASSLRPPRAGGYYGYTF. CDR3 bases: TGTGCCAGCAGCTTAAGGCCCCCACGCGCGGGTGGGTACTATGGCTACACCTTC.

This clone was counted between two and nine times. The chain has TRBV5-1 and TRBJ2-1; D is ambiguous. The germline V gene encodes CDR1 SGHRS and CDR2 YFSETQ. Trimming cost V 1 base and J 6 bases, with 5 bases left between them. The CDR3 is 12 amino acids. The CDR3 loop is CASSLFSNEQFF. In DNA, the CDR3 is TGCGCCAGCAGCTTGTTCTCCAATGAGCAGTTCTTC.

The chain has TRBV20-1 and TRBJ1-2; D is unclear. The CDR3 sequence is 9 residues long. The germline CDR1 and CDR2 sequences are DFQATT and SNEGSKA (reference sequence). CDR3 protein: CSHLVGYTF. CDR3 nucleotides: TGCAGCCACCTAGTTGGCTACACCTTC.

The chain joins TRBV19 to TRBJ1-2; 9 bases align to TRBD1. J gave up 3 bases and V 7 bases, and 9 bases lay outside the gene matches. Germline-derived CDR1 and CDR2 are LNHDA and SQIVND (reference sequence). The CDR3 contains 15 residues. The CDR3 DNA sequence: TGTGCCAGTAAGACCGGGACAGGGACATACTATGGCTACACCTTC. Encoded protein: CASKTGTGTYYGYTF. Looking up the rest from reference TRBV19 and TRBJ1-2 gives the full variable domain: DGGITQSPKYLFRKEGQNVTLSCEQNLNHDAMYWYRQDPGQGLRLIYYSQIVNDFQKGDIAEGYSVSREKKESFPLTVTSAQKNPTAFYLCASKTGTGTYYGYTFGSGTRLTVV.

This clone showed up just a few times. V is TRBV10-3 and J is TRBJ2-7, with 7 bases matching TRBD1. After removal of 2 bases from V and 4 bases from J, the junction contained 5 bases not matched to a gene. This CDR3 region has 14 residues. The germline gives CDR1 ENHRY, CDR2 SYGVKD. The CDR3 bases are TGTGCCATCAGTGAGACAGGGGTTGTATACGAGCAGTACTTC. Translation gives CAISETGVVYEQYF.

The rearrangement joins TRBV6-1 to TRBJ1-6; D is ambiguous. Germline V CDR1 and CDR2: MNHNS, SASEGT. The V end lost 4 bases, the J end lost 11 bases, and 21 bases lay between the germline ends. This CDR3 has 16 residues. The CDR3: CASSAPRRGGPPPLHF. Here the CDR3 DNA reads TGTGCCAGCAGTGCCCCACGGCGGGGAGGCCCCCCACCCCTCCACTTT.

The chain recombines TRBV2 with TRBJ1-1; no definite D call. There are 10 residues in the CDR3. The germline V gene encodes CDR1 SNHLY and CDR2 FYNNEI. Trimming took off 6 bases at V and 5 bases at J, with 4 bases between the two ends. The CDR3 is CASRTTEAFF. The CDR3 DNA follows: TGTGCCAGCAGAACAACTGAAGCTTTCTTT.

The chain joins TRBV7-9 to TRBJ1-2; maybe TRBD1 (6 bases). The ends were cut back, 5 bases at V and 3 bases at J, with 22 bases in the middle. Germline values: CDR1 SEHNR, CDR2 FQNEAQ (reference sequence). This CDR3 region has 17 residues. CDR3 amino acids: CASSEGGRGPIHYGYTF. The DNA for the CDR3 is TGTGCCAGCAGCGAGGGGGGGAGGGGACCGATCCACTATGGCTACACCTTC.

The J gene is TRBJ1-4, the V gene TRBV27, with D possibly TRBD1 on 6 matching bases. CDR1 and CDR2 (germline): MNHEY, SMNVEV (reference sequence). This CDR3 has 15 amino acids. Trimming pared 0 bases from V and 5 bases from J, leaving 10 bases between. The CDR3 DNA sequence: TGTGCCAGCAGTTTATCGGGCAGGGGAAATGAAAAACTGTTTTTT. Translation gives CASSLSGRGNEKLFF.

The chain joins TRBV6-1 to TRBJ2-7; TRBD2 matches at 11 bases. This CDR3 is built from 13 residues. Germline trimming cut 7 bases from V and 6 bases from J; bases unmatched to any gene: 5. The germline CDR1 and CDR2 sequences are MNHNS and SASEGT. CDR3 amino acids: CASINGTSGEQYF. The CDR3 nucleotides are TGTGCCAGCATCAATGGGACTAGCGGCGAGCAGTACTTC.

In this sample, this clone turned up once. This chain connects TRBV5-1 to TRBJ1-2; D gene uncertain. This CDR3 has 14 amino acids. Looked up from germline, CDR1 is SGHRS and CDR2 is YFSETQ. Trimming took off 6 bases at V and 7 bases at J, with 19 bases between the two ends. The DNA for the CDR3 is TGCGCCAGCACCCATCCCGGGGTGAATGTTGGCTACACCTTC. Protein product: CASTHPGVNVGYTF.

The rearrangement uses TRBV27 and TRBJ1-2, with D tentatively TRBD1 (6 bases). Germline V CDR1 and CDR2: MNHEY, SMNVEV (reference sequence). This CDR3 has 15 residues. The ends were cut back, 4 bases at V and 3 bases at J, with 15 bases in the middle. The CDR3 nucleotides read TGTGCCAGCAGTTGGACAGCATGGGCATACTATGGCTACACCTTC. Protein sequence: CASSWTAWAYYGYTF.

The V call is TRBV2, the J call TRBJ2-7; 7 bases fit TRBD1. The CDR3 extends over 15 amino acids. Trimming cost V 4 bases and J 3 bases; bases outside gene matches: 9. Germline CDR1 reads SNHLY; CDR2 reads FYNNEI. CDR3 sequence reads: CASSVSKDRSYEQYF. The CDR3 nucleotides read TGTGCCAGCAGTGTATCTAAGGACAGGAGCTACGAGCAGTACTTC.

CDR3 loop: CASSLTRGGTDTQYF. CDR3 coding DNA: TGTGCCAGCAGCTTGACCCGGGGGGGGACAGATACGCAGTATTTT. This chain joins TRBV5-4 and TRBJ2-3; 8 positions agree with TRBD2. The CDR3 totals 15 residues. CDR1 is SGHNT and CDR2 is YYREEE in the germline V gene (reference sequence). V dropped 1 base and J dropped 3; count of bases not matched to a gene: 4.

The chain uses TRBV6-5 and TRBJ1-6; D is ambiguous. Trimming shortened V by 2 bases and J by 0 bases, and 8 bases separated the two germline ends. Germline-derived CDR1 and CDR2 are MNHEY and SVGAGI. The CDR3 sequence is 16 residues long. The CDR3 sequence is CASSYGPSSYNSPLHF. For the CDR3, the DNA is TGTGCCAGCAGTTACGGGCCGAGCTCCTATAATTCACCCCTCCACTTT.

The V and J genes are TRBV19 and TRBJ1-5, with D possibly being TRBD1 (6 bases). The V and J ends lost 8 bases and 3 bases respectively, with 14 bases between them. This CDR3 spans 14 amino acids. CDR1 and CDR2 from the germline V gene are LNHDA and SQIVND (reference sequence). CDR3 loop: CASDSGQLNQPQHF. DNA for the CDR3: TGTGCCAGTGACAGTGGACAGCTCAATCAGCCCCAGCATTTT.

This chain links TRBV9 with TRBJ2-5, with 9 bases fitting TRBD2. This CDR3 is 14 amino acids long. The germline V gene has CDR1 SGDLS and CDR2 YYNGEE. V shed 3 bases, J shed 3 bases, and the junction held 3 bases outside the gene matches. The CDR3 region has the DNA TGTGCCAGCAGCGCCTCTAGCGGGGAAGAGACCCAGTACTTC. This translates into CASSASSGEETQYF.

V is TRBV4-3 and J is TRBJ2-1; maybe TRBD1 (6 bases). This CDR3 is 13 amino acids long. With 4 bases removed from V and 4 bases from J, the gap between germline ends came to 8 bases. Per the germline V gene, CDR1 is LGHNA and CDR2 is YSLEER. CDR3 DNA sequence: TGCGCCAGCAGCCCGACAGGTTACAATGAGCAGTTCTTC. Translating it yields CASSPTGYNEQFF.

The genes are TRBV29-1 and TRBJ2-7, with 9 bases matching TRBD1. Germline CDR1 SQVTM, CDR2 ANQGSEA. Trimming removed 1 base from V and 6 bases from J; junction bases left unmatched: 10. This CDR3 is 15 amino acids long. The CDR3 reads CSVEVAEGQGFEQYF. Here the CDR3 DNA reads TGCAGCGTTGAAGTAGCGGAGGGACAGGGCTTCGAGCAGTACTTC.

The rearrangement links TRBV11-2 to TRBJ1-4; D is ambiguous. Per germline, CDR1 SGHAT and CDR2 FQNNGV. V was cut by 5 bases and J by 2 bases, with 12 bases left in between. This CDR3 region has 15 residues. The DNA of the CDR3 is TGTGCCAGCAGCCTATTTCTGTCTACTAATGAAAAACTGTTTTTT. Protein sequence: CASSLFLSTNEKLFF.

The chain is built from TRBV5-1 and TRBJ2-7; D might be TRBD2 (7 bases). With 4 bases removed from V and 0 bases from J, the gap between germline ends came to 20 bases. In germline, CDR1 is SGHRS, CDR2 YFSETQ. The length of the CDR3 is 17 residues. Here the CDR3 DNA reads TGCGCCAGCAGCCCCTACGGGGGCGGGGGTAGCTCCTACGAGCAGTACTTC. Amino acid sequence: CASSPYGGGGSSYEQYF.

Comment on this clone: This specimen includes other DNA sequences encoding the same CDR3. This chain links TRBV27 with TRBJ1-5; D remains ambiguous. The CDR3 loop spans 13 amino acids. Per the germline V gene, CDR1 is MNHEY and CDR2 is SMNVEV (reference sequence). Trimming took off 6 bases at V and 5 bases at J, with 11 bases between the two ends. The CDR3 DNA reads as TGTGCCAGCAGCTTAGACGGGGATCAGCCCCAGCATTTT. Residues: CASSLDGDQPQHF.

The chain employs TRBV11-2 and TRBJ1-1, with 9 bases lining up with TRBD1. J lost 5 bases, V lost 6 bases, and 10 bases had no gene match. Germline assignment: CDR1 SGHAT and CDR2 FQNNGV. The CDR3 runs 15 residues. CDR3 sequence reads: CASRFRDREDTEAFF. The CDR3 region has the DNA TGTGCCAGCAGGTTCCGGGACAGGGAGGATACTGAAGCTTTCTTT.

J is TRBJ2-7 and V is TRBV5-4; 8 bases are a match to TRBD1. Germline values: CDR1 SGHNT, CDR2 YYREEE (reference sequence). The CDR3 runs 20 residues. For the CDR3, the DNA is TGTGCTTTCGCGCCAGCAGCTTGGGAGCGCGGACAGGGTGTTTTCTACGAGCAGTACTTC. It encodes CAFAPAAWERGQGVFYEQYF.

V and J are TRBV7-7 and TRBJ2-1, with 9 nucleotides matching TRBD1. The J segment lost 8 bases and the V segment lost 1 base, leaving 6 bases of the junction unmatched. CDR3 length: 15 amino acids. CDR1 is SSHAT and CDR2 is FNYEAQ in the germline V gene (reference sequence). In DNA, the CDR3 is TGTGCCAGCAGCTTAGGAGGACAGGGGTTAGATGAGCAGTTCTTC. Translated: CASSLGGQGLDEQFF.

CDR3 in DNA: TGTGCCAGCCGCCGGGACAGGGGATATGGCTACACCTTC. This sequence encodes CASRRDRGYGYTF. This rearrangement joins TRBV19 to TRBJ1-2; 10 bases are a match to TRBD1. This CDR3 contains 13 residues. Trimming took 9 bases from V and 5 from J; bases not matched to a gene: 6. Germline V lookup: CDR1 LNHDA, CDR2 SQIVND (reference sequence). Together with reference TRBV19 and TRBJ1-2, the CDR3 gives the full variable domain: DGGITQSPKYLFRKEGQNVTLSCEQNLNHDAMYWYRQDPGQGLRLIYYSQIVNDFQKGDIAEGYSVSREKKESFPLTVTSAQKNPTAFYLCASRRDRGYGYTFGSGTRLTVV.

The chain couples TRBV18 to TRBJ2-1; possible D gene TRBD1, 5 bases. CDR1 KGHSH and CDR2 LQKENI come from the germline V gene. This CDR3 region has 13 residues. The V gene lost 0 bases and the J gene lost 7 bases, with 7 bases spanning the gap. CDR3 nucleotide sequence: TGTGCCAGCTCACCACCAAGGGGAAATGAGCAGTTCTTC. Translation gives CASSPPRGNEQFF.

The V call is TRBV9, the J call TRBJ1-2, with TRBD1 matching 7 bases. CDR3 length equals 15 residues. Trimming removed 4 bases from V and 2 bases from J; junction bases left unmatched: 8. CDR1 SGDLS and CDR2 YYNGEE come from the germline V gene. In nucleotides, the CDR3 is TGTGCCAGCAGCAACAGAGACAGGGAGAACTATGGCTACACCTTC. Protein sequence: CASSNRDRENYGYTF.